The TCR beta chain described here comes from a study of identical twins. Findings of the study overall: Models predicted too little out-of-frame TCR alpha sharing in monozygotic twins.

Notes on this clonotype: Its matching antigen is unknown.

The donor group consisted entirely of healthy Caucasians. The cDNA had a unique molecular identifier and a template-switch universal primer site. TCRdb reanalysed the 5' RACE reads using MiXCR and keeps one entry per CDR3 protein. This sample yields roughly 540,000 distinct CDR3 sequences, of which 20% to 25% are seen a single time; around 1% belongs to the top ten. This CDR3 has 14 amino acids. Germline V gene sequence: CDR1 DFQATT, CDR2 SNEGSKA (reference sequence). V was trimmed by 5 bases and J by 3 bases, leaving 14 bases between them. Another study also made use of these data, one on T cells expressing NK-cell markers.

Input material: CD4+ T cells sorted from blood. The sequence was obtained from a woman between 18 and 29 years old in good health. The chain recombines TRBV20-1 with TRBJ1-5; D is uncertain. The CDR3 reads CSAVGGGLNQPQHF. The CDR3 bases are TGCAGTGCTGTGGGAGGAGGGCTCAATCAGCCCCAGCATTTT.